This T cell receptor beta chain was recovered during a study of blood T cell repertoires in COVID-19. Repertoires were generated with immunoSEQ multiplex PCR, while TCRdb's copy carries only in-frame clones and drops some. This table holds almost 250,000 clones, roughly 89% found once. This CDR3 spans 13 amino acids. J lost 0 bases, V lost 4 bases, and 0 bases had no gene match. Germline values: CDR1 KGHSH, CDR2 LQKENI. Individuals aged about 18 to 89 years were recruited from about two dozen US areas. Membership in each cohort depended on participant-reported clinical history. The sequence derives from a woman in her twenties or thirties who had recovered from COVID-19. This rearrangement joins TRBV18 to TRBJ2-7, with 7 bases aligning to TRBD1. Sequenced input: PBMCs or T cells enriched from blood (not recorded which). The CDR3 DNA follows: TGTGCCAGCTCACAGGGGGCCTCCTACGAGCAGTACTTC. It is translated as CASSQGASYEQYF.